The 4 T cell receptor beta chains in this list originate from one sample, sequenced in a study of identical twins (dated by TCRdb to the mid-2010s). Libraries were made using 5' RACE. The sample was run on an Illumina HiSeq 2000. The public reads were reprocessed in TCRdb via fastp at Q25 and MiXCR, keeping in-frame beta chains. All rows with the same CDR3 protein become a single entry with the most common DNA and genes. This sample is represented by 350,000 to 450,000 distinct CDR3 sequences; about a fifth of them were singletons. In total, the top ten clones hold more than 10% of the sample. The sample was naive T cells sorted from blood. In light of the paper, this sample's cell subset or site label describes: cells isolated with a human naive T-cell isolation kit. The receptors originated from a man aged 45 to 65 in good health.

This clonotype was detected only a few times. This chain uses TRBV20-1 with TRBJ2-7; 7 bases are a match to TRBD2. CDR1 and CDR2 (germline): DFQATT, SNEGSKA (reference sequence). The CDR3 totals 14 residues. The trim removed 5 bases at V and 7 bases at J, leaving 14 bases unmatched. CDR3 DNA: TGCAGTGCTGCTCCTGGATTGGGGGGGGGAGAGCAGTACTTC. This encodes CSAAPGLGGGEQYF.

A few counts support this clonotype. The genes are TRBV4-3 and TRBJ2-1; tentatively, D is TRBD1 (6 bases). The CDR3 spans 19 residues. V lost 0 bases to trimming and J lost 2 bases, with 20 bases between them. CDR1 and CDR2 (germline): LGHNA, YSLEER. The CDR3 sequence is CASSQDLFGGGGPYNEQFF. CDR3 nucleotides: TGCGCCAGCAGCCAAGATCTCTTCGGTGGGGGCGGTCCCTACAATGAGCAGTTCTTC.

This clonotype was found many times. This chain joins TRBV6-5 and TRBJ2-2; perhaps TRBD2 as D (6 bases). The CDR3 sequence is 15 residues long. CDR1 and CDR2 (germline): MNHEY, SVGAGI. The V and J ends lost 1 base and 6 bases respectively, with 12 bases between them. The CDR3 sequence: CASSYWQEGSGELFF. The CDR3 DNA is TGTGCCAGCAGTTACTGGCAGGAGGGATCCGGGGAGCTGTTTTTT.

The chain couples TRBV29-1 to TRBJ2-7; D may match TRBD1 or TRBD2 (5 bases each). The CDR3 consists of 15 residues. Trimming stripped 0 bases from V and 6 bases from J, with 18 bases between. CDR1 and CDR2 from the germline V gene are SQVTM and ANQGSEA. The CDR3 loop reads CSVEDPGRGNVEQYF. The CDR3, as DNA: TGCAGCGTTGAAGACCCGGGACGGGGTAATGTCGAGCAGTACTTC.